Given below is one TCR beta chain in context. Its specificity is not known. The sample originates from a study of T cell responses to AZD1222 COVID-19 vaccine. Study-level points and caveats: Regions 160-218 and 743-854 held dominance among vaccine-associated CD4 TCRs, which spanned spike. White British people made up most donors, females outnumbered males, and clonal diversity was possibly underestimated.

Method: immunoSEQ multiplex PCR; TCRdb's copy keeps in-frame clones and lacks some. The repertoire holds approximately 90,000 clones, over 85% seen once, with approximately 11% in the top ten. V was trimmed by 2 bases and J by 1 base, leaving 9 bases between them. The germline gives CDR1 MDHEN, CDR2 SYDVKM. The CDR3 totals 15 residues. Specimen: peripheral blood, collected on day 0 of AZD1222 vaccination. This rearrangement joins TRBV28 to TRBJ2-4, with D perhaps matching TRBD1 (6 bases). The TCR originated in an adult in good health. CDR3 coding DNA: TGTGCCAGCAGTTTACCAGGGGAGGCCAAAAACATTCAGTACTTC. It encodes CASSLPGEAKNIQYF.